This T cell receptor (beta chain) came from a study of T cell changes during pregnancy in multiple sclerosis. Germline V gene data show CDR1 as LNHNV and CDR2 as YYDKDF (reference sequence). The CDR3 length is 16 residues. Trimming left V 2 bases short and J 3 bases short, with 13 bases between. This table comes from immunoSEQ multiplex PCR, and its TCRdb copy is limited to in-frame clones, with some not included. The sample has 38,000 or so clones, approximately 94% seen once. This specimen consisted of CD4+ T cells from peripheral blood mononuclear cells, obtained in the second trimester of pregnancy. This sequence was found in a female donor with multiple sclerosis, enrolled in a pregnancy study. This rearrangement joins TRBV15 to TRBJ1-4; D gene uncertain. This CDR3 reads CATSRPKARANEKLFF. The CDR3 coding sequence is TGTGCCACCAGCAGACCTAAGGCGAGGGCTAATGAAAAACTGTTTTTT.